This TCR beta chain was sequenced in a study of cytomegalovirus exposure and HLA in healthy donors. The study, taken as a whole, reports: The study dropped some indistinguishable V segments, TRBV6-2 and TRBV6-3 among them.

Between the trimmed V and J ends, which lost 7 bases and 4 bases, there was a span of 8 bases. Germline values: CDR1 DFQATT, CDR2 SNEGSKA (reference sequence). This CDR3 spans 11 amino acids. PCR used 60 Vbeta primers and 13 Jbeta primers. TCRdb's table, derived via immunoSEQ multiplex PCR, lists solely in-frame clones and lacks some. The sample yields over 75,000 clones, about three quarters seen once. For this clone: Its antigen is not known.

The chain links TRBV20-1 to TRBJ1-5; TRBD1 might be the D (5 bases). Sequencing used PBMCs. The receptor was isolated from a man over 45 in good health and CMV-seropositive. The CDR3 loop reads CSEEGNQPQHF. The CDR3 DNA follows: TGCAGTGAGGAGGGGAATCAGCCCCAGCATTTT.